This TCR beta chain came from a study of blood T cell repertoires in COVID-19. This clone was counted between two and nine times. The repertoire was sequenced with immunoSEQ multiplex PCR; TCRdb's copy has only in-frame clones and lacks some. The table has 200,000 or so clones, more than 70% seen once. The CDR3 length is 14 residues. CDR1 is MNHNY and CDR2 is SVGAGI in the germline V gene (reference sequence). V dropped 0 bases and J dropped 5 bases, with 11 bases sitting between them. The sequence was collected from a man aged 50 to 60 with COVID-19, enrolled during active disease. V is TRBV6-6 and J is TRBJ2-7; TRBD2 is a possible D gene (6 bases). Sequenced material: peripheral blood. The CDR3 protein is CASSYSYRENEQYF. The CDR3 region has the DNA TGTGCCAGCAGTTACTCGTATCGGGAGAACGAGCAGTACTTC.